These T cell receptor beta chains were read from a single sample in a study of blood T cells in healthy people across ages. TCRdb redid the calling of the 5' RACE reads with MiXCR, one entry per CDR3 protein. The table shows approximately 1,100,000 distinct CDR3 sequences, with under 45% occurring only once. Specimen: blood. These TCRs come from a woman in her fifties or sixties in good health. Each CDR3 is given with its conserved first and last residue. D genes are given only for firm matches. Where a row states a size, it is once, few, many or the class of an expanded clone; other rows omit it.

j_call | v_call | d_call | clone_size | cdr3_nt | cdr3_aa
TRBJ2-5 | TRBV2 | . | . | TGTGCCAGCTTGGACTCGGAGGAGGAGACCCAGTACTTC | CASLDSEEETQYF
TRBJ2-5 | TRBV5-1 | . | . | TGCGCCAGCAGCTTGGGGGGGACTGTACAAGAGACCCAGTACTTC | CASSLGGTVQETQYF
TRBJ2-1 | TRBV9 | TRBD2 | few | TGTGCCAGCAGACTAGCGGCAACTTACAATGAGCAGTTCTTC | CASRLAATYNEQFF
TRBJ2-7 | TRBV15 | TRBD1 | . | TGTGCCACCAGCAGCAGCAGGGGGTTGTCCTACGAGCAGTACTTC | CATSSSRGLSYEQYF
TRBJ1-1 | TRBV5-6 | TRBD1 | . | TGTGCCAGCAGCTTCGAGGGGGCGAAAGGGTCCACTGAAGCTTTCTTT | CASSFEGAKGSTEAFF
TRBJ2-1 | TRBV6-5 | TRBD2 | . | TGTGCCAGCAGTTTGGGCTCTGCGCGGGAGGTCGTCAATGAGCAGTTCTTC | CASSLGSAREVVNEQFF
TRBJ2-1 | TRBV7-6 | . | . | TGTGCCAGCAGCTTAAACGGAGTGGGTAGCATTGGTGAGCAGTTCTTC | CASSLNGVGSIGEQFF
TRBJ1-2 | TRBV7-8 | TRBD1 | once | TGTGCCAGCAGCGTGACAGGGGATCTCGGGGGCCTTGGCTACACCTTC | CASSVTGDLGGLGYTF
TRBJ2-1 | TRBV7-2 | TRBD1 | few | TGTGCCAGCAGCTCAGCGTTGACAGGGGAGCAGTTCTTC | CASSSALTGEQFF
TRBJ2-7 | TRBV11-2 | . | . | TGTGCCGGCAGCCACGGGACTCTCCACGAGCAGTACTTC | CAGSHGTLHEQYF
TRBJ2-2 | TRBV29-1 | TRBD1 | . | TGCAGCGTTAGGGACAGGAGGGCCACCGGGGAGCTGTTTTTT | CSVRDRRATGELFF
TRBJ2-7 | TRBV27 | TRBD2 | . | TGTGCCAGCAGTTATGAGCGGGGTGGGCCCTACGAGCAGTACTTC | CASSYERGGPYEQYF
TRBJ2-1 | TRBV2 | TRBD2 | . | TGTGCCTTCGGCGGGAGCTCCTACAATGAGCAGTTCTTC | CAFGGSSYNEQFF
TRBJ2-5 | TRBV9 | TRBD1 | . | TGTGCCAGCAGCGTAGCTCAGGGGGCCAGAGCGGAGACCCAGTACTTC | CASSVAQGARAETQYF
TRBJ2-5 | TRBV6-6 | TRBD1 | once | TGTGCCAGCAGGCAATCAGGACAGGGAGAGACCCAGTACTTC | CASRQSGQGETQYF
TRBJ1-2 | TRBV10-3 | . | . | TGTGCCATCAGTGAACCAGGGGCTAACTATGGCTACACCTTC | CAISEPGANYGYTF
TRBJ1-1 | TRBV28 | TRBD1 | . | TGTGCCAGCAATACAGGGGGCAGGTGGACTGAAGCTTTCTTT | CASNTGGRWTEAFF
TRBJ2-5 | TRBV28 | . | few | TGTGCCAGCAGTTTATCTGGGTTCCGTGAGCAGTACTTC | CASSLSGFREQYF
TRBJ2-2 | TRBV6-2/TRBV6-3 | TRBD1 | few | TGTGCCAGCAGGGAGACAGGGGTTAAGACCGGGGAGCTGTTTTTT | CASRETGVKTGELFF
TRBJ2-1 | TRBV7-2 | TRBD2 | . | TGTGCCAGCAGCCCCCGTCTGGGACTACGCGGGAATAATGAGCAGTTCTTC | CASSPRLGLRGNNEQFF
TRBJ1-5 | TRBV6-6 | . | . | TGTGCCAGCAGCCCCCGGAGGGCAACGGACAATCAGCCCCAGCATTTT | CASSPRRATDNQPQHF
TRBJ2-5 | TRBV30 | TRBD2 | . | TGTGCCTGGAGGGAGGAGACTAGCGTCAAAGAGACCCAGTACTTC | CAWREETSVKETQYF
TRBJ2-1 | TRBV7-3 | TRBD2 | . | TGTGCCAGCAGCCAACGACTAGCGGGCATTAATGAGCAGTTCTTC | CASSQRLAGINEQFF
TRBJ2-5 | TRBV7-2 | TRBD1 | . | TGTGCCAGCAGCATCCGACAGGGTGGCAGTTCGGCCCAGTACTTC | CASSIRQGGSSAQYF
TRBJ2-7 | TRBV27 | . | few | TGTGCCAGCAGTTTTGACGGATTTGCATCCGAGCAGTACTTC | CASSFDGFASEQYF
TRBJ2-1 | TRBV15 | TRBD2 | . | TGTGCCACCAGCGGTTTTAGCGGGAGGTCGGGGAATGAGCAGTTCTTC | CATSGFSGRSGNEQFF
TRBJ2-2 | TRBV7-2 | . | . | TGTGCCAGCAGCTTAGTTTTTCGGCGGACCGGGGAGCTGTTTTTT | CASSLVFRRTGELFF
TRBJ1-1 | TRBV6-1 | TRBD1 | once | TGTGCCAGCACCAGGACAGGGGGCACTGAAGCTTTCTTT | CASTRTGGTEAFF
TRBJ1-2 | TRBV6-2/TRBV6-3 | . | . | . | CASSSSPGLGYTF
TRBJ2-1 | TRBV27 | . | . | TGTGCCAGCAGTTATACCCGGGACTCTTACAATGAGCAGTTCTTC | CASSYTRDSYNEQFF
TRBJ2-7 | TRBV7-8 | TRBD2 | few | TGTGCCAGCAGCTTACTCCGCGCGGAAGCGGCGGGAGCAAGCGAAAACGAGCAGTACTTC | CASSLLRAEAAGASENEQYF
TRBJ1-1 | TRBV20-1 | TRBD1 | . | TGCAGTGCTAGCGGACAGGGGGTAAGGGTGAACACTGAAGCTTTCTTT | CSASGQGVRVNTEAFF
TRBJ1-2 | TRBV28 | . | many | TGTGCCAGCGGACAGTTCTATGGCTACACCTTC | CASGQFYGYTF
TRBJ2-5 | TRBV6-1 | . | . | TGTGCCAGCAGTGACGTTAAGGGGTGGCAAGAGACCCAGTACTTC | CASSDVKGWQETQYF
TRBJ2-1 | TRBV6-2/TRBV6-3 | TRBD2 | . | TGTGCCAGCAGTGCCCTATCGGGAGGGCCTATGAATGAGCAGTTCTTC | CASSALSGGPMNEQFF
TRBJ1-1 | TRBV27 | . | few | TGTGCCAGCAGTTTAGGCTCGAACACTGAAGCTTTCTTT | CASSLGSNTEAFF
TRBJ2-7 | TRBV5-6 | . | . | TGTGCCAGCAGCTTTTCCCTAGCTTCCCACGAGCAGTACTTC | CASSFSLASHEQYF
TRBJ1-2 | TRBV29-1 | . | . | TGCAGCGTGGACTTTTCTAGCTATGGCTACACCTTC | CSVDFSSYGYTF
TRBJ2-1 | TRBV9 | . | . | TGCGCCAGCAGCGTAGACGTCAATGAGCAGTTCTTC | CASSVDVNEQFF
TRBJ1-2 | TRBV19 | . | . | TGTGCCAGTAGGAGAGAGGAAGGGGCGTATGGCTACACCTTC | CASRREEGAYGYTF
TRBJ2-1 | TRBV13 | . | . | TGTGCCAGCAGCCCTTCGACAGGATCTCACGAGTTGAATGAGCAGTTCTTC | CASSPSTGSHELNEQFF
TRBJ2-7 | TRBV6-1 | TRBD2 | few | TGTGCCAGCACCCGACGCGCGGCGACTAGCGGGGGGCACTCCTCCTACGAGCAGTACTTC | CASTRRAATSGGHSSYEQYF
TRBJ2-3 | TRBV15 | . | many | TGTGCCACCAGCAGAGATCTGGATACGCAGTATTTT | CATSRDLDTQYF
TRBJ2-1 | TRBV27 | . | . | TGTGCCAGCAGTCCCCTCGGACGGGGAACAAGCTCCTACAATGAGCAGTTCTTC | CASSPLGRGTSSYNEQFF
TRBJ1-2 | TRBV3-1 | . | few | TGTGCCAGCAGCCCGGACAAAAACTATGGCTACACCTTC | CASSPDKNYGYTF
TRBJ2-4 | TRBV7-8 | . | . | TGTGCCAGCAGCTTAGAAGGACTAAGGAACATTCGGTACTTC | CASSLEGLRNIRYF
TRBJ1-1 | TRBV5-5 | . | . | TGTGCCAGCAGCTTAGTGGCGCCAGGGAACACTGAAGCTTTCTTT | CASSLVAPGNTEAFF
TRBJ2-7 | TRBV11-2 | . | . | TGTGCCAGCAGCTTATTTTGGAGCTCCTACGAGCAGTACTTC | CASSLFWSSYEQYF
TRBJ1-2 | TRBV7-9 | TRBD1 | . | TGTGCCAGCAGCGATCCGACGACAGGGAGTGGAGGCTACACCTTC | CASSDPTTGSGGYTF
TRBJ1-6 | TRBV29-1 | . | . | TGCAGCGTTGAAGATAACGGATGGCGTTCACCCCTCCACTTT | CSVEDNGWRSPLHF
TRBJ2-7 | TRBV25-1 | . | . | TGTGCCAGCAGTGACCCGGCGGACTACGAGCAGTACTTC | CASSDPADYEQYF
TRBJ2-1 | TRBV7-8 | . | . | TGTGCCAGCAGCTTAGTTAATTCCGAGCAGTTCTTC | CASSLVNSEQFF
TRBJ2-7 | TRBV15 | TRBD2 | few | TGTGCCACCAGCAGGGCCCGTTCGAGCGGGATTAACGAGCAGTACTTC | CATSRARSSGINEQYF
TRBJ2-3 | TRBV5-6 | . | few | TGTGCCAGCAGCTTGGAGGGCGAATTTAGCACAGATACGCAGTATTTT | CASSLEGEFSTDTQYF
TRBJ2-5 | TRBV25-1 | . | few | TGTGCCAGCAGTGACCCAGAAGGGACCCAGTACTTC | CASSDPEGTQYF